A single sample gave rise to the 22 T cell receptor beta chains below, sequenced in a study of regulatory T cells in long-lasting Graves disease. In building TCR beta libraries, iRepertoire HTBI primers were used together with Arm-PCR of CDR3 regions. TCRdb reprocessed the multiplex PCR reads via MiXCR and lists one record per CDR3 protein. This table holds 350,000 to 400,000 distinct CDR3 sequences, roughly 15% found once. Noted time point: newly diagnosed GD, antithyroid drugs for less than 3 months. PBMC RNA served as the TCR library source. This specimen was peripheral blood mononuclear cells (PBMCs), taken at new diagnosis, from a patient treated with antithyroid drugs. The source of these receptors is a female donor with Graves disease.

This clonotype was counted at least ten times. CDR3 bases: TGTGCCAGCAGCCTCCCGGAGGGATACTACGAGCAGTACTTC. It translates to CASSLPEGYYEQYF. This chain links TRBV7-8 with TRBJ2-7; maybe TRBD2 (6 bases). V was shortened by 5 bases and J by 3 bases, with 14 bases between the two germline ends. The CDR3 loop spans 14 amino acids. CDR1 SGHVS and CDR2 FQNEAQ come from the germline V gene.

This chain links TRBV11-1 with TRBJ2-7, with TRBD2 as a possible D gene (6 bases). V lost 1 base, J lost 1 base, and 14 bases lay in between. The V gene's germline CDR1 is SGHAT and CDR2 FQDESV (reference sequence). The length of the CDR3 is 16 residues. The CDR3 is CASSLDRAGRSYEQYF. The CDR3 nucleotides are TGTGCCAGCAGCTTAGACCGCGCGGGACGGTCCTACGAGCAGTACTTC.

This clonotype has just one count. The rearrangement links TRBV7-9 to TRBJ2-1; 11 positions match TRBD2. Germline values: CDR1 SEHNR, CDR2 FQNEAQ (reference sequence). The CDR3 covers 15 residues. V lost 1 base, J lost 7 bases, and 3 bases stayed unmatched. CDR3 region: CASSLDLAGGNEQFF. The CDR3 coding sequence is TGTGCCAGCAGCTTAGATCTAGCGGGAGGAAATGAGCAGTTCTTC.

This clonotype was recorded at least ten times. The rearrangement uses TRBV6-2 or TRBV6-3 and TRBJ1-4; perhaps TRBD1 as D (5 bases). The CDR3 is 13 amino acids. V was shortened by 5 bases and J by 8 bases, with 12 bases between the two germline ends. Germline CDR1 reads MNHEY; CDR2 reads SVGEGT. This CDR3 reads CASSARGREKLFF. Written as DNA, the CDR3 is TGTGCCAGCAGTGCTCGGGGGAGAGAAAAACTGTTTTTT.

The V gene is TRBV28, the J gene TRBJ1-1; D possibly corresponds to TRBD1 (6 bases). V was shortened by 3 bases and J by 3 bases, with 11 bases between the two germline ends. CDR3 length equals 14 residues. In germline, CDR1 is MDHEN, CDR2 SYDVKM. CDR3 amino acids: CASSFQGYYTEAFF. The CDR3 coding sequence is TGTGCCAGCAGTTTTCAGGGGTACTACACTGAAGCTTTCTTT.

This clonotype was detected many times. The J gene is TRBJ2-3, the V gene TRBV20-1, with 7 bases that match TRBD2. The V gene end was trimmed by 7 bases and the J gene end by 9 bases; junction bases not matched to a gene: 13. Germline CDR1 DFQATT, CDR2 SNEGSKA (reference sequence). The CDR3 runs to 13 residues. This CDR3 reads CSVGASGGDTQYF. The CDR3 coding sequence is TGCAGTGTCGGGGCCTCGGGAGGAGACACGCAGTATTTT.

This clonotype came up many times. This rearrangement joins TRBV7-2 to TRBJ2-3; maybe TRBD2 (5 bases). Trimming left V 1 base short and J 0 bases short, with 8 bases between. The CDR3 totals 15 residues. Germline V gene sequence: CDR1 SGHTA, CDR2 FQGNSA. CDR3 nucleotide sequence: TGTGCCAGCAGCTTAGGGTGGACTAGCACAGATACGCAGTATTTT. It is translated as CASSLGWTSTDTQYF.

This clonotype was counted ten times or more. The rearrangement joins TRBV7-9 to TRBJ1-1, with 9 nucleotides matching TRBD1. The CDR3 length is 15 residues. The germline V gene encodes CDR1 SEHNR and CDR2 FQNEAQ (reference sequence). J lost 6 bases, V lost 4 bases, and 9 bases had no gene match. The CDR3 region is CASSSKTGGYAEAFF. The DNA of the CDR3 is TGTGCCAGCAGCTCCAAGACAGGGGGTTATGCTGAAGCTTTCTTT.

This clonotype was observed at least ten times. This chain uses TRBV6-9 with TRBJ1-5, with D tentatively TRBD1 (5 bases). Trimming left V 3 bases short and J 2 bases short, with 5 bases between. The CDR3 sequence is 13 residues long. Germline V gene sequence: CDR1 MNHGY, CDR2 SVAAGI. Here the CDR3 reads CASSYRGNQPQHF. As DNA, the CDR3 is TGTGCCAGCAGTTACAGGGGCAATCAGCCCCAGCATTTT.

This clonotype was found many times. The rearrangement joins TRBV9 to TRBJ2-3, with 11 bases lining up with TRBD1. After removal of 4 bases from V and 2 bases from J, the junction contained 9 bases not matched to a gene. Germline V gene lookup returns CDR1 SGDLS and CDR2 YYNGEE. The CDR3 length is 17 residues. CDR3 nucleotide sequence: TGTGCCAGCAGCCTCAGAAGGACAGGGGGCGTCACAGATACGCAGTATTTT. Protein sequence: CASSLRRTGGVTDTQYF.

This clonotype was detected many times. The chain recombines TRBV20-1 with TRBJ2-3, with 8 bases fitting TRBD1. The CDR3 loop spans 14 amino acids. Germline CDR1 DFQATT, CDR2 SNEGSKA (reference sequence). V shed 4 bases and J 3 bases; nucleotides not matched to a gene: 6. The CDR3: CSATQGARTDTQYF. CDR3 in DNA: TGCAGTGCTACCCAGGGGGCGAGGACAGATACGCAGTATTTT.

Concerning this clonotype: This sequence may be a read error, since a much larger clone differs from it by one base. The rearrangement links TRBV10-2 to TRBJ2-7; the match to TRBD2 covers 8 bases. This CDR3 has 14 residues. After removal of 8 bases from V and 6 bases from J, the junction contained 12 bases not matched to a gene. The germline V gene has CDR1 WSHSY and CDR2 SAAADI. The CDR3 is CASGSLAVIGEQYF. The CDR3 DNA follows: TGCGCCAGCGGATCACTAGCGGTGATAGGCGAGCAGTACTTC.

This clonotype has ten or more counts. This rearrangement joins TRBV7-9 to TRBJ2-7; 9 bases align to TRBD1. After removal of 4 bases from V and 3 bases from J, the junction contained 19 bases not matched to a gene. Germline-derived CDR1 and CDR2 are SEHNR and FQNEAQ (reference sequence). The CDR3 loop spans 19 amino acids. CDR3 coding DNA: TGTGCCAGCAGCTCCTCTATATTCCGGCGGGACAGGGATAGCTACGAGCAGTACTTC. It yields the protein CASSSSIFRRDRDSYEQYF.

The J gene is TRBJ2-7, the V gene TRBV6-1; D remains unclear. Germline-derived CDR1 and CDR2 are MNHNS and SASEGT. The CDR3 totals 14 residues. Trimming stripped 7 bases from V and 7 bases from J, with 20 bases between. CDR3 sequence (DNA): TGTGCCAGCAACCCGGGCCCATGGCATATGGAGCAGTACTTC. Translation: CASNPGPWHMEQYF.

This clonotype occurred a few times. V gene TRBV9 combines with J gene TRBJ2-1; TRBD1 agrees at 10 bases. Germline loops: CDR1 SGDLS, CDR2 YYNGEE. The junction had 12 bases not matched to a gene; V was cut back by 3 bases and J by 9 bases. The CDR3 extends over 16 amino acids. The CDR3 DNA reads TGTGCCAGCAGCGGGCGACAGGGGGCGGTTCGGGTTGAGCAGTTCTTC. It specifies CASSGRQGAVRVEQFF.

This clonotype was picked up many times. V usage is TRBV5-8 and J usage is TRBJ2-1; tentatively, D is TRBD2 (7 bases). In germline, CDR1 is SGHTS, CDR2 YDEGEE. V shed 3 bases and J shed 2 bases, with 18 bases lying between them. The CDR3 is made up of 17 amino acids. CDR3 in amino acids: CASSWPGGGGPYNEQFF. CDR3 sequence (DNA): TGTGCCAGCAGCTGGCCCGGCGGCGGGGGCCCCTACAATGAGCAGTTCTTC.

There are many counts of this clonotype. The chain couples TRBV2 to TRBJ1-2; D is possibly TRBD1 (6 bases). Per germline, CDR1 SNHLY and CDR2 FYNNEI. CDR3 size: 14 residues. V was cut by 4 bases and J by 1 base, with 10 bases left in between. The DNA for the CDR3 is TGTGCCAGCAGTGGGACAGTCTATAACTATGGCTACACCTTC. This encodes CASSGTVYNYGYTF.

The chain is built from TRBV7-3 and TRBJ2-3; D gene unclear. V lost 0 bases and J 3 bases, leaving 7 bases between the germline ends. Germline-derived CDR1 and CDR2 are SGHTA and FQGTGA. This CDR3 spans 14 amino acids. CDR3 protein: CASSLTHLTDTQYF. CDR3 DNA sequence: TGTGCCAGCAGCTTAACACACCTTACAGATACGCAGTATTTT.

This clonotype was counted a single time. The CDR3 sequence is CASRDSGGGGELFF. CDR3 DNA sequence: TGTGCCAGCCGGGATAGCGGGGGCGGCGGGGAGCTGTTTTTT. The chain recombines TRBV3-1 with TRBJ2-2; 9 bases align to TRBD2. CDR3 size: 14 residues. V was clipped by 8 bases and J by 7 bases; unmatched bases: 8. Germline CDR1 LGHDT, CDR2 YNNKEL (reference sequence).

The table lists this clonotype with many counts. The chain employs TRBV7-8 and TRBJ2-3; 10 bases agree with TRBD2. The trim removed 4 bases at V and 0 bases at J, leaving 19 bases unmatched. The CDR3 is made up of 21 amino acids. CDR1 is SGHVS, CDR2 FQNEAQ, per germline. CDR3 bases: TGTGCCAGCAGCTGGATTCTAGCGGGAGAGGGGAAGGTCGGAAGCACAGATACGCAGTATTTT. Translation: CASSWILAGEGKVGSTDTQYF.

The V and J genes are TRBV6-2 or TRBV6-3 and TRBJ1-5, with D unclear. The length of the CDR3 is 14 residues. Trimming removed 5 bases at V and 9 bases at J, with 17 bases between. The germline gives CDR1 MNHEY, CDR2 SVGEGT. The CDR3 nucleotides read TGTGCCAGCAGTCCAGACCAGACAAAGCGGCCCCAGCATTTT. Translating it yields CASSPDQTKRPQHF.

Only one count was recorded for this clonotype. This may come from a read error, since a much larger clone is one base off. This chain connects TRBV6-1 to TRBJ1-5; D is undetermined. The V gene lost 6 bases and the J gene lost 6 bases, with 12 bases spanning the gap. The germline V gene encodes CDR1 MNHNS and CDR2 SASEGT. This CDR3 has 13 residues. CDR3 nucleotide sequence: TGTGCCAGCAGAAATGACTGGAGTCAGCCCCAGCATTTT. Its translation is CASRNDWSQPQHF.